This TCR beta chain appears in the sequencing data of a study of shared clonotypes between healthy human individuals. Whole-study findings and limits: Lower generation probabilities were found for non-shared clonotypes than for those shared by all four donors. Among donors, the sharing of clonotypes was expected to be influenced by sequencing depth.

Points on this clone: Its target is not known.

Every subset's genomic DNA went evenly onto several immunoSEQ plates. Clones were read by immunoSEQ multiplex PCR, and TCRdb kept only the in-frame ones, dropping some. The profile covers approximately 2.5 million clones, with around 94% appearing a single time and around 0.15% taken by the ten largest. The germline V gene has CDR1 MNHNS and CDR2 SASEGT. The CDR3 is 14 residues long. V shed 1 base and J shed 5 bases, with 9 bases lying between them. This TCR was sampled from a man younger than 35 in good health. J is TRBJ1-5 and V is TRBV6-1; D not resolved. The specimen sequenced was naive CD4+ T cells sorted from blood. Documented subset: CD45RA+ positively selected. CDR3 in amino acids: CASSEGRGDQPQHF. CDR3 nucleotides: TGTGCCAGCAGTGAAGGTCGCGGCGATCAGCCCCAGCATTTT.